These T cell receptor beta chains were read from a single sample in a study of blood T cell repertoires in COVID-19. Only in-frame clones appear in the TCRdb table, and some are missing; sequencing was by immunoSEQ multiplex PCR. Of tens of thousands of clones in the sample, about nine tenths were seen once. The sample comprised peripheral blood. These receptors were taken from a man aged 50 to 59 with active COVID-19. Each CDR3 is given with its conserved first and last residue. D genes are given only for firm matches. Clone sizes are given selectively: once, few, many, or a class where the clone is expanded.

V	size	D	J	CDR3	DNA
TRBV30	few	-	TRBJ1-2	CAWSTGYGYTF	TGTGCCTGGAGTACAGGGTATGGCTACACCTTC
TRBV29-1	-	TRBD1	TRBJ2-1	CSVGQGNEQFF	TGCAGCGTGGGACAGGGCAATGAGCAGTTCTTC
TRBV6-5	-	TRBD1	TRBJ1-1	CASSYLKAGGGGAFF	TGTGCCAGCAGTTACTTAAAGGCAGGGGGCGGAGGAGCTTTCTTT
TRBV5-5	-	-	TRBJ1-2	CASSAGAGYGYTF	TGTGCCAGCAGCGCAGGGGCGGGCTATGGCTACACCTTC
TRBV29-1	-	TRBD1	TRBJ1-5	CSVVTGGGQPQHF	TGCAGCGTTGTTACAGGGGGCGGTCAGCCCCAGCATTTT
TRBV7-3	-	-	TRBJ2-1	CASSLQSSGSGDEQFF	TGTGCCAGCAGCTTACAGTCTTCCGGGAGCGGCGATGAGCAGTTCTTC
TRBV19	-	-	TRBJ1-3	CASAGFPGNTIYF	TGTGCCAGCGCAGGGTTCCCTGGAAACACCATATATTTT
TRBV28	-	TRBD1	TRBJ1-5	CASRNRDSDFQHF	TGTGCCAGCAGAAACCGGGACAGTGACTTCCAGCATTTT
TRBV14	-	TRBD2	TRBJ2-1	CASRPTSGGSYNEQFF	TGTGCCAGCAGACCTACTAGCGGGGGTTCCTACAATGAGCAGTTCTTC
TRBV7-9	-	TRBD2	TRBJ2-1	CASSSWTSGDNEQFF	TGTGCCAGCAGCTCCTGGACTAGCGGGGACAATGAGCAGTTCTTC
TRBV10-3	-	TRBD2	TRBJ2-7	CAISEMTSAGYEQYF	TGTGCCATCAGTGAGATGACTAGCGCGGGCTACGAGCAGTACTTC
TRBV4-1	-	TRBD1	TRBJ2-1	CASSTGTGGYNEQFF	TGCGCCAGCAGCACCGGGACAGGGGGCTACAATGAGCAGTTCTTC
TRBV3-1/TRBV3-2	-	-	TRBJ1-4	CASSQGQGTNEKLFF	TGTGCCAGCAGCCAAGGGCAGGGCACCAATGAAAAACTGTTTTTT
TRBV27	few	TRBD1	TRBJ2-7	CASRGQGNEQYF	TGTGCCAGCAGGGGACAGGGGAACGAGCAGTACTTC
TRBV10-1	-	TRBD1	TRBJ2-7	CASSVRGPYEQYF	TGCGCCAGCAGTGTGAGGGGGCCCTACGAGCAGTACTTC
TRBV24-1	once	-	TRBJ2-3	CATSDFQDTQYF	TGTGCCACCAGTGATTTTCAAGATACGCAGTATTTT
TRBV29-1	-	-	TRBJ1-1	CSASTGIRTEAFF	TGCAGCGCTTCAACAGGGATACGCACTGAAGCTTTCTTT
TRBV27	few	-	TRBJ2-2	CASSLWGANTGELFF	TGTGCCAGCAGTTTATGGGGGGCGAACACCGGGGAGCTGTTTTTT
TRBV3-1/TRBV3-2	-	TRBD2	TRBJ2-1	CASSLGLAGVEQFF	TGTGCCAGCAGCCTGGGACTAGCGGGAGTTGAGCAGTTCTTC
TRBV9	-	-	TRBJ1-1	CASSPETGVGAFF	TGTGCCAGCAGCCCAGAAACAGGAGTTGGGGCTTTCTTT
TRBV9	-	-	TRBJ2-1	CASSVGYTSNEQFF	TGTGCCAGCAGCGTAGGTTACACTAGTAATGAGCAGTTCTTC
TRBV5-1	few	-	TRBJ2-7	CASTKDRPDSYEQYF	TGCGCCAGCACCAAAGACAGGCCTGACTCCTACGAGCAGTACTTC
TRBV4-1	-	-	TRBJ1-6	CASSQDDTGPFRSPLHF	TGCGCCAGCAGCCAAGATGACACAGGGCCGTTTCGGTCACCCCTCCACTTT
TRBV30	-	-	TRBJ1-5	CAWSVESGGSNQPQHF	TGTGCCTGGAGTGTAGAATCGGGAGGGAGCAATCAGCCCCAGCATTTT
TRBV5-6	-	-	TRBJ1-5	CASTSTRSPNQPQHF	TGTGCCAGCACCTCCACTCGAAGCCCCAATCAGCCCCAGCATTTT
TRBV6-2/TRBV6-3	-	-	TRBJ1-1	CASSRVKLPGDAGNTEAFF	TGTGCCAGCAGTCGGGTTAAGCTTCCGGGGGACGCAGGGAACACTGAAGCTTTCTTT
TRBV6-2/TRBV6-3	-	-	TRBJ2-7	CASSRNPGHEQYF	TGTGCCAGCAGCCGCAACCCAGGGCACGAGCAGTACTTC
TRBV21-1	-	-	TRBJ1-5	CASSLGQVVQPQHF	TGTGCCAGCAGCCTAGGACAGGTGGTTCAGCCCCAGCATTTT
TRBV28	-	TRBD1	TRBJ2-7	CASSRRGQAGSYEQYF	TGTGCCAGCAGTCGCCGGGGACAGGCGGGGTCCTACGAGCAGTACTTC
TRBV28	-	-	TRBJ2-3	CASSPRQGTDTQYF	TGTGCCAGCAGCCCACGCCAGGGTACAGATACGCAGTATTTT
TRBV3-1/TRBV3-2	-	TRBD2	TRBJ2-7	CASSQDPSGVSYEQYF	TGTGCCAGCAGCCAAGATCCTAGCGGGGTTTCCTACGAGCAGTACTTC
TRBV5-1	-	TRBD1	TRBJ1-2	CASSTWTGAGYGYTF	TGCGCCAGCAGCACCTGGACAGGGGCGGGCTATGGCTACACCTTC
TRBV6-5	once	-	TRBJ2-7	CASSLLSGYSYEQYF	TGTGCCAGCAGTCTATTAAGCGGATACTCCTACGAGCAGTACTTC
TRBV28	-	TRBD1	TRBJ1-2	CASSLNRGGFGYTF	TGTGCCAGCAGTTTGAACAGGGGAGGATTTGGGTACACCTTC
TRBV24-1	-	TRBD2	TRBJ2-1	CATQAGGYNEQFF	TGTGCCACCCAAGCGGGAGGCTACAATGAGCAGTTCTTC
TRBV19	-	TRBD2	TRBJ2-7	CASSPAAGGPSYEQYF	TGTGCCAGTAGTCCAGCAGCGGGAGGGCCCTCCTACGAGCAGTACTTC
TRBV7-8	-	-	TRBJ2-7	CASSFTENYEQYF	TGTGCCAGCAGCTTTACAGAGAACTACGAGCAGTACTTC
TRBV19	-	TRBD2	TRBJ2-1	CASSSWAGGNEQFF	TGTGCCAGTAGTTCCTGGGCCGGGGGGAATGAGCAGTTCTTC
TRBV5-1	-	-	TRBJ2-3	CASSLGTPSTDTQYF	TGCGCCAGCAGCTTGGGGACACCCAGCACAGATACGCAGTATTTT
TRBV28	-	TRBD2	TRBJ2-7	CASMLPLAGGYEQYF	TGTGCCAGCATGCTGCCCCTAGCGGGAGGCTACGAGCAGTACTTC
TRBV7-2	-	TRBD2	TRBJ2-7	CASSLSLSGIRGEYF	TGTGCCAGCAGCCTTAGTCTTAGCGGGATACGGGGGGAGTACTTC
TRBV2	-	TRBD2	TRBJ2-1	CASSVVAAGVSSSYNEQFF	TGTGCCAGCAGTGTCGTTGCAGCGGGGGTTTCGAGCTCCTACAATGAGCAGTTCTTC
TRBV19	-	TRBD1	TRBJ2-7	CASSISGTGGNYEQYF	TGTGCCAGTAGTATATCCGGGACAGGCGGCAACTACGAGCAGTACTTC
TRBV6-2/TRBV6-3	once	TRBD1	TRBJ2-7	CASSYKFLSGQDFDEQYF	TGTGCCAGCAGTTATAAGTTTCTGTCGGGACAGGATTTTGACGAGCAGTACTTC
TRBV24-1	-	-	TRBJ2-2	CATSDLRYGNTGELFF	TGTGCCACCAGTGACCTCCGTTACGGGAACACCGGGGAGCTGTTTTTT
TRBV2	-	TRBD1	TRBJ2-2	CASSGQGPNTGELFF	TGTGCCAGCAGTGGACAGGGTCCGAACACCGGGGAGCTGTTTTTT
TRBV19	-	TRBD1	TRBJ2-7	CASSPPQGAGEQYF	TGTGCCAGTAGCCCCCCACAGGGGGCGGGTGAGCAGTACTTC
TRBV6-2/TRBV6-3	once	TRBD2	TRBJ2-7	CASSNPRPSGGSEQYF	TGTGCCAGCAGCAACCCCCGCCCTAGCGGTGGGAGCGAGCAGTACTTC
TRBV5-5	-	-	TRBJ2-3	CASSLTGITDTQYF	TGTGCCAGCAGCTTAACCGGTATCACAGATACGCAGTATTTT
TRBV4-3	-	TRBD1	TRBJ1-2	CASSQDPGQGNWFGYTF	TGCGCCAGCAGCCAAGATCCCGGACAGGGTAATTGGTTCGGCTACACCTTC
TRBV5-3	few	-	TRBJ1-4	CARSLGGHQDEKLFF	TGTGCCAGAAGCTTGGGCGGACACCAAGATGAAAAACTGTTTTTT
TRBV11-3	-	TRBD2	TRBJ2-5	CASSLGLARGETQYF	TGTGCCAGCAGCTTAGGACTAGCGAGAGGGGAGACCCAGTACTTC
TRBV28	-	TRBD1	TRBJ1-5	CASSSLEDRRYQPQHF	TGTGCCAGCAGTTCACTCGAGGACAGGCGGTATCAGCCCCAGCATTTT